This entry lists 21 T cell receptor beta chains sequenced from one sample in a study of blood T cell repertoires in COVID-19. The repertoire was sequenced with immunoSEQ multiplex PCR; TCRdb's copy has only in-frame clones and lacks some. Among 100,000 to 150,000 clones listed, approximately 82% were seen once. Sample: peripheral blood. These receptors all come from a man between 40 and 49 years old with active or convalescent COVID-19.

This rearrangement joins TRBV9 to TRBJ2-3; 9 nucleotides line up with TRBD2. The CDR3 covers 15 residues. The junction had 10 bases not matched to a gene; V was cut back by 7 bases and J by 4 bases. Germline values: CDR1 SGDLS, CDR2 YYNGEE. The CDR3 sequence is CASAEGSGSSDTQYF. In DNA form, the CDR3 reads TGTGCCAGCGCGGAGGGTAGCGGGAGCTCAGATACGCAGTATTTT.

The chain recombines TRBV7-2 with TRBJ2-1; tentatively, D is TRBD2 (7 bases). The CDR3 runs 17 residues. V was cut by 3 bases and J by 3 bases, with 18 bases left in between. Looked up from germline, CDR1 is SGHTA and CDR2 is FQGNSA. The chain's CDR3 is CASSLRGTGALYNEQFF. The CDR3 DNA follows: TGTGCCAGCAGCTTGCGGGGGACGGGGGCCCTCTACAATGAGCAGTTCTTC.

The V gene is TRBV19, the J gene TRBJ2-6; D is possibly TRBD1 (5 bases). Per the germline V gene, CDR1 is LNHDA and CDR2 is SQIVND (reference sequence). This CDR3 contains 15 residues. Between the trimmed V and J ends, which lost 3 bases and 2 bases, there was a span of 8 bases. The CDR3 spells CASSIRGPGANVLTF. As DNA, the CDR3 is TGTGCCAGTAGTATTAGGGGTCCTGGGGCCAACGTCCTGACTTTC.

For this clone: At one boundary the junction diverges from the germline segment, which might be a read error. This chain links TRBV6-6 with TRBJ2-4; 16 nucleotides align to TRBD2. The CDR3 runs to 14 residues. In germline, CDR1 is MNHNY, CDR2 SVGAGI (reference sequence). The chain's CDR3 is CASNGLGTSGGARF. In nucleotides, the CDR3 is TGTGCCAGCAACGGCTTGGGGACTAGCGGGGGGGCACGATTC.

V and J are TRBV29-1 and TRBJ1-6, with D perhaps matching TRBD1 (6 bases). CDR3 length: 13 residues. The V end lost 4 bases, the J end lost 6 bases, and 10 bases lay between the germline ends. Germline V gives CDR1 SQVTM, CDR2 ANQGSEA. CDR3 nucleotide sequence: TGCAGCGTTGGTCTGGACAGTAATTCACCCCTCCACTTT. Encoded protein: CSVGLDSNSPLHF.

V is TRBV19 and J is TRBJ1-3; D remains unclear. With 3 bases removed from V and 2 bases from J, the gap between germline ends came to 8 bases. The CDR3 is 14 amino acids. Per germline, CDR1 LNHDA and CDR2 SQIVND (reference sequence). The CDR3 is CASSIEPAGNTIYF. The DNA for the CDR3 is TGTGCCAGTAGTATCGAGCCCGCTGGAAACACCATATATTTT.

V gene TRBV10-3 combines with J gene TRBJ1-2, with 9 bases aligning to TRBD1. The V and J ends lost 7 bases and 3 bases, in that order; junction bases with no gene match: 6. The CDR3 length is 14 residues. Germline CDR1 reads ENHRY; CDR2 reads SYGVKD. This chain's CDR3 is CAITDRGRDYGYTF. CDR3 sequence (DNA): TGTGCCATCACCGACAGGGGGAGAGACTATGGCTACACCTTC.

J is TRBJ1-1 and V is TRBV24-1; a possible D gene is TRBD1 (5 bases). Germline V gene lookup returns CDR1 KGHDR and CDR2 SFDVKD. V was clipped by 7 bases and J by 4 bases, with 15 bases between them. CDR3 size: 14 residues. This CDR3 reads CATRGARGSTEAFF. CDR3 nucleotides: TGTGCCACCAGGGGAGCACGGGGGAGCACTGAAGCTTTCTTT.

The chain employs TRBV5-4 and TRBJ2-1; 10 bases are a match to TRBD1. The germline gives CDR1 SGHNT, CDR2 YYREEE (reference sequence). This CDR3 contains 15 residues. V lost 2 bases, J lost 7 bases, and 6 bases stayed unmatched. The CDR3, as DNA: TGTGCCAGCAGCTTCGGGACAGGGGTGGAGAATGAGCAGTTCTTC. Translating it yields CASSFGTGVENEQFF.

In this sample, this clone turned up once. The gene calls are TRBV7-2 and TRBJ2-7; 10 bases are a match to TRBD2. The V gene end was trimmed by 1 base and the J gene end by 4 bases; junction bases not matched to a gene: 10. CDR1 SGHTA and CDR2 FQGNSA come from the germline V gene. The CDR3 covers 17 residues. CDR3 nucleotides: TGTGCCAGCAGCTTAGTTGCTAGCGGGGGATCTGGTTACGAGCAGTACTTC. It is translated as CASSLVASGGSGYEQYF.

J is TRBJ2-7 and V is TRBV29-1, with D perhaps TRBD1 (7 bases). The CDR3 covers 12 residues. V gave up 2 bases and J gave up 3 bases, with 8 bases separating them. Germline assignment: CDR1 SQVTM and CDR2 ANQGSEA. The CDR3 bases are TGCAGCGTTGAACAGGGGGGCTACGAGCAGTACTTC. Translating it yields CSVEQGGYEQYF.

The V and J genes are TRBV6-2 or TRBV6-3 and TRBJ2-4; the D gene is possibly TRBD2 (6 bases). The CDR3 contains 19 residues. Trimming removed 2 bases at V and 0 bases at J, with 20 bases between. Germline CDR1 and CDR2: MNHEY and SVGEGT. In nucleotides, the CDR3 is TGTGCCAGCAGTTACAATTGGGATAGCGGAGGCTTAGCCAAAAACATTCAGTACTTC. This sequence encodes CASSYNWDSGGLAKNIQYF.

This clone was detected only once. The chain carries TRBV6-5 and TRBJ1-1; D uncertain. The germline V gene has CDR1 MNHEY and CDR2 SVGAGI. The V gene lost 7 bases and the J gene lost 5 bases, with 11 bases spanning the gap. The CDR3 runs to 12 residues. CDR3 in DNA: TGTGCCAGCATGGTGGCGCGGACTGAAGCTTTCTTT. Its translation is CASMVARTEAFF.

J is TRBJ2-1 and V is TRBV9; 12 bases fit TRBD2. Looked up from germline, CDR1 is SGDLS and CDR2 is YYNGEE. Unmatched junction bases numbered 5, after V lost 2 bases and J lost 8 bases. The CDR3 spans 15 residues. The CDR3 here is CASSVRTSGVDEQFF. CDR3 in DNA: TGTGCCAGCAGCGTTCGGACTAGCGGGGTGGATGAGCAGTTCTTC.

V usage is TRBV6-6 and J usage is TRBJ2-7, with 10 bases aligning to TRBD1. This CDR3 is 15 amino acids long. The ends lost 1 base at V and 0 bases at J; junction bases unmatched: 0. Germline values: CDR1 MNHNY, CDR2 SVGAGI (reference sequence). In DNA form, the CDR3 reads TGTGCCAGCAGTTACTGGGACAGGGGCTCCTACGAGCAGTACTTC. Its translation: CASSYWDRGSYEQYF.

This clone was recorded only once. V and J are TRBV4-1 and TRBJ1-4, with D unclear. With 6 bases removed from V and 6 bases from J, the gap between germline ends came to 14 bases. This CDR3 is 14 amino acids long. From germline, CDR1 is MGHRA and CDR2 YSYEKL. In nucleotides, the CDR3 is TGCGCCAGCAGTCGAGGTGAGGTCGATGAAAAACTGTTTTTT. Protein: CASSRGEVDEKLFF.

Remarks on this clone: Within the sample, other DNA sequences also encode this same CDR3. The chain's CDR3 is CASSISGYGYTF. CDR3 in DNA: TGTGCCAGTAGTATCTCGGGGTATGGCTACACCTTC. The chain uses TRBV19 and TRBJ1-2; D is ambiguous. V dropped 3 bases and J dropped 5 bases, with 7 bases sitting between them. Germline V lookup: CDR1 LNHDA, CDR2 SQIVND (reference sequence). The CDR3 runs 12 residues.

This rearrangement joins TRBV4-1 to TRBJ2-5; 10 positions agree with TRBD2. The CDR3 contains 17 residues. The germline V gene encodes CDR1 MGHRA and CDR2 YSYEKL. V shed 4 bases and J 1 base; nucleotides not matched to a gene: 9. The CDR3 nucleotides read TGCGCCAGCAGCCCCCAGGAGCGGGGGGGCTCCCAAGAGACCCAGTACTTC. Its protein is CASSPQERGGSQETQYF.

V is TRBV6-5 and J is TRBJ1-3, with a weak D call TRBD1 (5 bases). The CDR3 is 12 residues long. The V gene lost 8 bases and the J gene lost 4 bases, with 9 bases spanning the gap. Germline V gene data show CDR1 as MNHEY and CDR2 as SVGAGI. The CDR3 region is CASSGWGNTIYF. In DNA, the CDR3 is TGTGCCAGCTCAGGGTGGGGAAACACCATATATTTT.

The V gene is TRBV1, the J gene TRBJ1-1; the table's D call of TRBD1 was not tested on the DNA. TRBV1 is flagged as a pseudogene. CDR3 length: 18 residues. The CDR3 bases are TGCACCAGCAGCCACACCCAAGACCGACAGGGATGGTCCACTGAAGCTTTCTTT. Its translation is CTSSHTQDRQGWSTEAFF.

The rearrangement uses TRBV6-2 or TRBV6-3 and TRBJ1-4; D is possibly TRBD1 (5 bases). Looked up from germline, CDR1 is MNHEY and CDR2 is SVGEGT. The CDR3 contains 16 residues. Between the trimmed V and J ends, which lost 3 bases and 0 bases, there was a span of 11 bases. The CDR3 DNA follows: TGTGCCAGCAGTTATCGCAGGGCCGCAACTAATGAAAAACTGTTTTTT. Translated, it gives CASSYRRAATNEKLFF.